The T cell receptor beta chain under discussion was sequenced for a study of T cells in Graves' hyperthyroidism and ophthalmopathy. Amplification yielded TCR beta CDR3 regions, with RNA transcripts as the source. Primed by the HTBI set, a first-round RT-PCR was run on the TCR CDR3. TCRdb re-called the multiplex PCR reads with MiXCR, one entry per CDR3 protein. The top ten clones hold under 40% of a sample with about 250,000 distinct CDR3 sequences, around 25% of them seen once. The diagnoses drew upon clinical symptoms, serum thyroxine and TRAb, thyroid ultrasound and orbital computed tomography. The CDR3 has 13 residues. The V gene lost 7 bases and the J gene lost 1 base, with 10 bases spanning the gap. The germline gives CDR1 LNHDA, CDR2 SQIVND (reference sequence).

This receptor was taken from a woman aged 40 to 55 with Graves' ophthalmopathy. Sequences were obtained from blood. This chain joins TRBV19 and TRBJ1-1; D gene uncertain. The CDR3 nucleotides read TGTGCCAGTACCCCAAACCCGAACACTGAAGCTTTCTTT. Translating gives CASTPNPNTEAFF. The variable domain in full, with the rest retrieved from reference TRBV19 and TRBJ1-1, is DGGITQSPKYLFRKEGQNVTLSCEQNLNHDAMYWYRQDPGQGLRLIYYSQIVNDFQKGDIAEGYSVSREKKESFPLTVTSAQKNPTAFYLCASTPNPNTEAFFGQGTRLTVV.